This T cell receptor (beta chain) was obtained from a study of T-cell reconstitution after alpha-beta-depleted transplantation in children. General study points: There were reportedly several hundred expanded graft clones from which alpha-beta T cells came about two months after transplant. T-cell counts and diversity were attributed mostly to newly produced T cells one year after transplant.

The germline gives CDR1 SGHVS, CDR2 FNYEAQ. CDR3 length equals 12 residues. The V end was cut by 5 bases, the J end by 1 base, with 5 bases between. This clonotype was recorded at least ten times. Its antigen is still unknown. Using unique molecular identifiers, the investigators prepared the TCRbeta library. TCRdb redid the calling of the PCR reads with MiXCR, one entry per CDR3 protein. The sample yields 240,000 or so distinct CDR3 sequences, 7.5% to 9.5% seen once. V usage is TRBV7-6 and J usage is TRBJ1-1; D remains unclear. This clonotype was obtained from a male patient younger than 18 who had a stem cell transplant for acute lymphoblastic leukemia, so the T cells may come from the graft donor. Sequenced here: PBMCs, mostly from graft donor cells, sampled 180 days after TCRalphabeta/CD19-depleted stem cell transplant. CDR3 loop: CASSQQNTEAFF. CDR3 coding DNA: TGTGCCAGCAGCCAGCAGAACACTGAAGCTTTCTTT.